The clone carrying this T cell receptor (beta chain) was recorded a few times. Making use of molecular barcodes, quantitative 5'-RACE generated TCR beta libraries. TCRdb reprocessed the 5' RACE reads via MiXCR and lists one record per CDR3 protein. The sample consists of about 240,000 distinct CDR3 sequences, 8% to 9.5% of them appearing once. The data belong to a study of CD8 T cells in ankylosing spondylitis. Source material: blood, either unsorted or a sorted T cell fraction (not recorded which). The origin of this receptor is a male donor with ankylosing spondylitis or in good health (not recorded which).

CDR3 protein: CSAVPGQGIQPQHF. The CDR3 DNA reads TGCAGTGCTGTACCGGGACAGGGTATCCAGCCCCAGCATTTT. The chain has TRBV20-1 and TRBJ1-5, with TRBD1 matching over 9 bases. The CDR3 has 14 residues. Germline-derived CDR1 and CDR2 are DFQATT and SNEGSKA (reference sequence). V shed 5 bases, J shed 7 bases, and the junction held 9 bases outside the gene matches.